The next 6 T cell receptor beta chains were all read from a single sample in a study of blood T cells in healthy people across ages. Through a sample-barcoded 5' primer and a J-beta primer mix, a second PCR was run for roughly 6 to 12 cycles. One entry per CDR3 protein, called by TCRdb with MiXCR from the 5' RACE reads. The sample shows under 950,000 distinct CDR3 sequences, approximately 21% of them seen only once. The specimen sequenced was blood. The receptors shown here come from a man aged 70-80 years in good health.

Regarding this clonotype: This may stem from a read error, because a much larger clone lies one nucleotide away. The gene calls are TRBV6-5 and TRBJ1-4; D remains ambiguous. This CDR3 spans 16 amino acids. Germline values: CDR1 MNHEY, CDR2 SVGAGI. The CDR3, as DNA: TGTACCAGCATGAGCCGTTTAAGTCCAACTAATGAAAAACTGTTTTTT. It specifies CTSMSRLSPTNEKLFF.

On this clonotype: A junction end diverges from the germline sequence, so it may reflect a read error. This chain uses TRBV7-9 with TRBJ1-5; D perhaps matches TRBD1 (6 bases). The CDR3 consists of 15 residues. The germline CDR1 and CDR2 sequences are SEHNR and FQNEAQ (reference sequence). The CDR3 protein is CASSLTGNRNQPQRF. DNA of the CDR3: TGTGCCAGCAGCCTTACAGGGAACCGAAATCAGCCCCAGCGTTTT.

The chain uses TRBV28 and TRBJ2-1; possible D gene TRBD1, 6 bases. CDR1 is MDHEN, CDR2 SYDVKM, per germline. V was clipped by 4 bases and J by 7 bases, with 23 bases between them. CDR3 length equals 17 residues. This CDR3 reads CASSSLRGQLQRNEQFF. The DNA of the CDR3 is TGTGCCAGCAGTTCGCTAAGGGGACAACTACAGAGAAATGAGCAGTTCTTC.

This clonotype occurred a few times. The chain recombines TRBV20-1 with TRBJ1-3; 9 bases map to TRBD1. In germline, CDR1 is DFQATT, CDR2 SNEGSKA (reference sequence). Trimming cost V 0 bases and J 3 bases; bases outside gene matches: 6. The CDR3 is 16 residues long. The CDR3 sequence is CSARDGGQGYGNTIYF. In nucleotides, the CDR3 is TGCAGTGCTAGAGATGGGGGACAGGGCTATGGAAACACCATATATTTT.

Comments on this clonotype: This CDR3 is missing its conserved last phenylalanine or tryptophan, likely due to a read error. V and J are TRBV6-1 and TRBJ1-4; D might be TRBD1 (6 bases). CDR1 is MNHNS and CDR2 is SASEGT in the germline V gene. There are 17 residues in the CDR3. Trimming took 6 bases from V and 0 from J, leaving 17 bases between them. DNA for the CDR3: TGTGCCAGCAGCCCTCCCGGGACACCCGCAACTAATGAAAAACTGTTTTTG. Residues: CASSPPGTPATNEKLFL.

This clonotype has a count of ten or more. The rearrangement uses TRBV14 and TRBJ1-2; D not resolved. Germline V gene lookup returns CDR1 SGHDN and CDR2 FVKESK. This CDR3 contains 12 residues. Trimming cost V 4 bases and J 8 bases, with 11 bases left between them. The CDR3: CASSPPGVGYTF. CDR3 sequence (DNA): TGTGCCAGCAGCCCGCCCGGGGTAGGCTACACCTTC.